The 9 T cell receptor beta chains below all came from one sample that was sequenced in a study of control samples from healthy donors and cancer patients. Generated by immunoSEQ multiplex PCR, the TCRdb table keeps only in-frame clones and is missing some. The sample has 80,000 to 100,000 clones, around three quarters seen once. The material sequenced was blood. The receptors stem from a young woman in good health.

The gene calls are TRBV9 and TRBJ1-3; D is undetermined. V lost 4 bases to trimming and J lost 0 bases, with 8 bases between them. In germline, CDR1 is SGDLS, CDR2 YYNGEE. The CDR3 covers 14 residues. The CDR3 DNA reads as TGTGCCAGCAGCCCGGAGGTCTCTGGAAACACCATATATTTT. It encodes CASSPEVSGNTIYF.

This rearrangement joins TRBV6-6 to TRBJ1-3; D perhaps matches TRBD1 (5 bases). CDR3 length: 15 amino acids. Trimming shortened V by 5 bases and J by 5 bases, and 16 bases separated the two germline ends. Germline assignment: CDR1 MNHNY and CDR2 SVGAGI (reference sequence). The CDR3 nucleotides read TGTGCCAGCAGTGCTTCGACAGTGGACAGAAACACCATATATTTT. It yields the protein CASSASTVDRNTIYF.

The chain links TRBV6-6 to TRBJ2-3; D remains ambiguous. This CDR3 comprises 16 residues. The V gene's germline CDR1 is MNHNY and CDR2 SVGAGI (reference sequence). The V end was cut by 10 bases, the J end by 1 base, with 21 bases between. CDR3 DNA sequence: TGTGCCACCACCCCCCTGCTCCCACCTCGCACAGATACGCAGTATTTT. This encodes CATTPLLPPRTDTQYF.

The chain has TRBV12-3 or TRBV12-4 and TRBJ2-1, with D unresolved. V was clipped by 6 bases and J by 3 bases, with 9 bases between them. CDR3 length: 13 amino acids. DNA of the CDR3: TGTGCCAGCAGATTCGACAACTACAATGAGCAGTTCTTC. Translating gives CASRFDNYNEQFF.

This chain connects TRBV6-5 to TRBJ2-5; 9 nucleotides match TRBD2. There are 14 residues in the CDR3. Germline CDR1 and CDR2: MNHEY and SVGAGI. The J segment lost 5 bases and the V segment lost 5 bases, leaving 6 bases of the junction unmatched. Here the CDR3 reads CASSTGLARETQYF. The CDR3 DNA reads TGTGCCAGCAGTACGGGACTAGCTCGGGAGACCCAGTACTTC.

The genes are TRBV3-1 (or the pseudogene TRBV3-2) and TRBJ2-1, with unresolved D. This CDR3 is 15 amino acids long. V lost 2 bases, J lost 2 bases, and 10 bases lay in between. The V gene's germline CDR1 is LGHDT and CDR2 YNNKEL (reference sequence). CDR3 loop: CASSQRVFTYNEQFF. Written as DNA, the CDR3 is TGTGCCAGCAGCCAAAGGGTCTTCACCTACAATGAGCAGTTCTTC.

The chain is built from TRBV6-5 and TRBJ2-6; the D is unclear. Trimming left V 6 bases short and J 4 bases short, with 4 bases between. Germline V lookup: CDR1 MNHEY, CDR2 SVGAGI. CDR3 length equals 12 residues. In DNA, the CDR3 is TGTGCCAGCAGAGGAGGGGCCAACGTCCTGACTTTC. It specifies CASRGGANVLTF.

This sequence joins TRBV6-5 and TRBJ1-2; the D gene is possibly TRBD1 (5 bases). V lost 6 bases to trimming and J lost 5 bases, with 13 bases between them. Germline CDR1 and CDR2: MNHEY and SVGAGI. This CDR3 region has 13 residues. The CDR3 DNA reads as TGTGCCAGCAGCCCGACAGTGACTTATGGCTACACCTTC. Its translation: CASSPTVTYGYTF.

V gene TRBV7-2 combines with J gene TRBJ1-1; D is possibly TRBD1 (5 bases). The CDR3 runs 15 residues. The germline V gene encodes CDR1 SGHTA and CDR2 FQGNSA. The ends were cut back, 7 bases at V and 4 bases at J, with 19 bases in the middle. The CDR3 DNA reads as TGTGCCAGCAACCTAGCTCCTCGGGGGGTCACTGAAGCTTTCTTT. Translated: CASNLAPRGVTEAFF.